These 30 T cell receptor beta chains were all obtained from the same sample, sequenced in a study of blood T cell repertoires in COVID-19. The data were produced by immunoSEQ multiplex PCR, yet TCRdb's version contains in-frame clones alone and is incomplete. The repertoire has over 100,000 clones, 84% of them found once; the top ten carry around a quarter. The source material was peripheral blood. Receptor source: a man between 60 and 75 years old with acute or convalescent COVID-19.

The chain carries TRBV11-3 and TRBJ1-6, with D unresolved. This CDR3 comprises 12 residues. Germline CDR1 reads SGHNT; CDR2 reads YENEEA. Trimming took 3 bases from V and 9 from J, leaving 6 bases between them. CDR3 in amino acids: CASSLRSSPLHF. CDR3 bases: TGTGCCAGCAGCTTGAGGAGTTCACCCCTCCACTTT.

The chain couples TRBV5-5 to TRBJ1-1, with D uncertain. Germline V lookup: CDR1 SGHKS, CDR2 YYEKEE (reference sequence). Between the trimmed V and J ends, which lost 3 bases and 1 base, there was a span of 16 bases. The CDR3 totals 16 residues. The CDR3 protein is CASSSRGVAENTEAFF. The CDR3 coding sequence is TGTGCCAGCAGCTCCCGGGGAGTGGCTGAGAACACTGAAGCTTTCTTT.

This chain connects TRBV7-9 to TRBJ1-2; perhaps TRBD1 as D (6 bases). Germline CDR1 is SEHNR and CDR2 is FQNEAQ (reference sequence). V lost 3 bases to trimming and J lost 8 bases, with 16 bases between them. This CDR3 comprises 14 residues. The DNA of the CDR3 is TGTGCCAGCAGCTTTGGGGGGGCGACAGGCGGCTACACCTTC. Its protein product is CASSFGGATGGYTF.

The CDR3 nucleotides read TGTGCCAGCAGCCATGGTCAGGGTAATCAGCCCCAGCATTTT. The encoded protein is CASSHGQGNQPQHF. The chain is built from TRBV4-2 and TRBJ1-5; D perhaps matches TRBD1 (5 bases). The CDR3 spans 14 residues. Trimming shortened V by 3 bases and J by 4 bases, and 10 bases separated the two germline ends. Germline CDR1 LGHNA, CDR2 YNFKEQ.

The rearrangement links TRBV6-2 or TRBV6-3 to TRBJ2-7; D gene unclear. The CDR3 contains 13 residues. Per the germline V gene, CDR1 is MNHEY and CDR2 is SVGEGT. Deletions cut 0 bases from V and 7 bases from J, with 10 bases between. CDR3 nucleotides: TGTGCCAGCAGTTACTCCTTGAGAGGAGAGCAGTACGTC. This codes for CASSYSLRGEQYV.

V usage is TRBV7-2 and J usage is TRBJ2-7; 7 bases agree with TRBD2. V was pared by 0 bases and J by 0 bases, with 14 bases of the junction left unmatched. This CDR3 has 19 amino acids. Germline V gene sequence: CDR1 SGHTA, CDR2 FQGNSA. The CDR3 spells CASSLAPSGTSTSSYEQYV. CDR3 sequence (DNA): TGTGCCAGCAGCTTAGCGCCTAGCGGTACCTCCACCAGCTCCTACGAGCAGTACGTC.

V gene TRBV5-1 combines with J gene TRBJ1-4; D ambiguous. CDR3 length equals 13 residues. V was pared by 1 base and J by 8 bases, with 9 bases between. Germline V CDR1 and CDR2: SGHRS, YFSETQ. The CDR3 nucleotides read TGCGCCAGCAGCTTGATAGGAGGCGAAAAACTGTTTTTT. Encoded protein: CASSLIGGEKLFF.

This clone has a handful of counts. The chain links TRBV15 to TRBJ2-1; 11 nucleotides match TRBD2. The germline V gene encodes CDR1 LNHNV and CDR2 YYDKDF (reference sequence). J was trimmed by 9 bases and V by 3 bases; bases with no gene match: 7. The CDR3 is 15 amino acids. This CDR3 is CATSSRLAGTLEQFF. The CDR3, as DNA: TGTGCCACCAGCAGTAGACTAGCGGGGACCCTTGAGCAGTTCTTC.

This chain joins TRBV19 and TRBJ1-5; TRBD1 is a possible D gene (5 bases). The germline V gene has CDR1 LNHDA and CDR2 SQIVND (reference sequence). The CDR3 is made up of 14 amino acids. With 7 bases removed from V and 5 bases from J, the gap between germline ends came to 15 bases. CDR3 bases: TGTGCCAGTAATTGGCGCGGGGCCGATCAGCCCCAGCATTTT. Its protein product is CASNWRGADQPQHF.

The CDR3 region is CAIRNRDRGSYEQYF. Written as DNA, the CDR3 is TGTGCCATCAGAAACCGGGACAGGGGCTCCTACGAGCAGTACTTC. The gene calls are TRBV10-3 and TRBJ2-7, with 10 bases lining up with TRBD1. The CDR3 is 15 residues long. CDR1 and CDR2 from the germline V gene are ENHRY and SYGVKD. The V segment lost 6 bases and the J segment 0 bases; nucleotides outside the gene matches: 5.

The genes are TRBV5-1 and TRBJ2-2; tentatively, D is TRBD2 (6 bases). Germline V gene sequence: CDR1 SGHRS, CDR2 YFSETQ. The CDR3 is made up of 15 amino acids. Trimming stripped 0 bases from V and 5 bases from J, with 11 bases between. CDR3 DNA: TGCGCCAGCAGCTTGGCCGGGGGTTGGACCGGGGAGCTGTTTTTT. Its protein is CASSLAGGWTGELFF.

This chain uses TRBV11-2 with TRBJ1-4, with a weak D call TRBD1 (5 bases). The CDR3 runs to 13 residues. Trimming stripped 5 bases from V and 11 bases from J, with 15 bases between. CDR1 and CDR2 from the germline V gene are SGHAT and FQNNGV. The CDR3 loop is CASSQGRGGKLFF. For the CDR3, the DNA is TGTGCCAGCAGCCAGGGTCGTGGGGGGAAACTGTTTTTT. The variable domain in full, with the rest retrieved from reference TRBV11-2 and TRBJ1-4, is EAGVAQSPRYKIIEKRQSVAFWCNPISGHATLYWYQQILGQGPKLLIQFQNNGVVDDSQLPKDRFSAERLKGVDSTLKIQPAKLEDSAVYLCASSQGRGGKLFFGSGTQLSVL.

The chain uses TRBV7-3 and TRBJ2-7, with TRBD1 matching over 8 bases. Looked up from germline, CDR1 is SGHTA and CDR2 is FQGTGA. V dropped 0 bases and J dropped 4; count of bases not matched to a gene: 5. The CDR3 spans 15 residues. CDR3 in amino acids: CASSLTGTGFYEQYF. CDR3 nucleotide sequence: TGTGCCAGCAGCTTAACCGGGACAGGATTTTACGAGCAGTACTTC. The whole variable domain, remainder taken from reference TRBV7-3 and TRBJ2-7, is GAGVSQTPSNKVTEKGKYVELRCDPISGHTALYWYRQSLGQGPEFLIYFQGTGAADDSGLPNDRFFAVRPEGSVSTLKIQRTERGDSAVYLCASSLTGTGFYEQYFGPGTRLTVT.

This rearrangement joins TRBV5-4 to TRBJ1-1; D is perhaps TRBD1 (6 bases). The germline CDR1 and CDR2 sequences are SGHNT and YYREEE (reference sequence). The V end lost 0 bases, the J end lost 4 bases, and 13 bases lay between the germline ends. CDR3 length equals 15 residues. CDR3 sequence reads: CASSLDGGAVTEAFF. Written as DNA, the CDR3 is TGTGCCAGCAGCTTGGATGGGGGGGCGGTCACTGAAGCTTTCTTT. The full variable domain, with the rest looked up from reference TRBV5-4 and TRBJ1-1, is ETGVTQSPTHLIKTRGQQVTLRCSSQSGHNTVSWYQQALGQGPQFIFQYYREEENGRGNFPPRFSGLQFPNYSSELNVNALELDDSALYLCASSLDGGAVTEAFFGQGTRLTVV.

The chain combines TRBV2 with TRBJ2-1; 7 nucleotides line up with TRBD2. This CDR3 spans 13 amino acids. The germline CDR1 and CDR2 sequences are SNHLY and FYNNEI. J gave up 9 bases and V 7 bases, and 9 bases lay outside the gene matches. The CDR3 DNA sequence: TGTGCCAGCACCGGGACTATTTACGCTGAGCAGTTCTTC. This encodes CASTGTIYAEQFF. The complete variable domain, with remaining parts taken from reference TRBV2 and TRBJ2-1, reads EPEVTQTPSHQVTQMGQEVILRCVPISNHLYFYWYRQILGQKVEFLVSFYNNEISEKSEIFDDQFSVERPDGSNFTLKIRSTKLEDSAMYFCASTGTIYAEQFFGPGTRLTVL.

This chain connects TRBV5-1 to TRBJ1-1; the match to TRBD1 covers 9 bases. The CDR3 sequence is 16 residues long. The J segment lost 5 bases and the V segment lost 3 bases, leaving 11 bases of the junction unmatched. Germline CDR1 reads SGHRS; CDR2 reads YFSETQ. The CDR3 nucleotides are TGCGCCAGCAGCTCGGTACAGGGGGCTGGGGTGACTGAAGCTTTCTTT. Translating gives CASSSVQGAGVTEAFF.

The rearrangement joins TRBV5-1 to TRBJ2-4; perhaps TRBD2 as D (5 bases). The CDR3 spans 14 residues. Germline values: CDR1 SGHRS, CDR2 YFSETQ. Trimming left V 3 bases short and J 9 bases short, with 16 bases between. The CDR3 DNA is TGCGCCAGCAGCTCGCTCAGCGGAACCACCATTCAGTACTTC. It encodes CASSSLSGTTIQYF.

In the case of this clone: A junction end diverges from the germline sequence, so it may reflect a read error. V gene TRBV30 combines with J gene TRBJ1-3; D is possibly TRBD1 (6 bases). Germline lookup yields CDR1 GTSNPN and CDR2 SVGIG (reference sequence). The CDR3 runs 14 residues. The CDR3 sequence is CAGRDKDSGNTIYF. DNA for the CDR3: TGTGCCGGGAGGGACAAGGACTCTGGAAACACCATATATTTT.

This clone came up once. The chain combines TRBV5-1 with TRBJ1-4; TRBD1 matches at 8 bases. The CDR3 sequence is 14 residues long. In germline, CDR1 is SGHRS, CDR2 YFSETQ. V was pared by 4 bases and J by 10 bases, with 9 bases of the junction left unmatched. The CDR3 bases are TGCGCCAGCAGCCCCTCGACAGGGGCAGGAAAACTGTTTTTT. It encodes CASSPSTGAGKLFF.

CDR3 protein: CASSLPNSYEQYF. The CDR3 nucleotides read TGTGCCAGCAGCTTACCCAACTCCTACGAGCAGTACTTC. The rearrangement uses TRBV11-3 and TRBJ2-7; D unresolved. The V and J ends lost 2 bases and 0 bases respectively, with 5 bases between them. This CDR3 has 13 amino acids. Germline CDR1 SGHNT, CDR2 YENEEA.

The V call is TRBV5-1, the J call TRBJ2-3; the match to TRBD2 covers 7 bases. The CDR3 is made up of 14 amino acids. Germline V CDR1 and CDR2: SGHRS, YFSETQ. V trimming: 3 bases; J trimming: 0 bases; junction bases outside the gene matches: 1. This chain's CDR3 is CASSSTSSTDTQYF. The CDR3 DNA sequence: TGCGCCAGCAGCTCGACTAGCAGCACAGATACGCAGTATTTT.

The V call is TRBV10-3, the J call TRBJ2-2; 9 bases match TRBD1. Trimming cost V 10 bases and J 6 bases; bases outside gene matches: 9. Per germline, CDR1 ENHRY and CDR2 SYGVKD. This CDR3 contains 14 residues. The CDR3 DNA follows: TGTGCCACCGCCGGGACAGGGCCTTCCGGGGAGCTGTTTTTT. Protein sequence: CATAGTGPSGELFF.

The chain links TRBV23-1 to TRBJ2-7, with D possibly matching TRBD2 (6 bases). TRBV23-1 is an ORF, with its function uncertain. Between the trimmed V and J ends, which lost 4 bases and 0 bases, there was a span of 28 bases. The CDR3 length is 20 residues. CDR3 sequence (DNA): TGCGCCAGCAGTCTACCCCCGGGCACAGTTGGAGGGGTGAGCTCCTACGAGCAGTACGTC. Translated, it gives CASSLPPGTVGGVSSYEQYV.

This sequence joins TRBV3-1 (or the pseudogene TRBV3-2) and TRBJ2-1; 9 nucleotides line up with TRBD2. CDR3 length: 14 residues. Germline V gene data show CDR1 as LGHDT and CDR2 as YNNKEL (reference sequence). The ends lost 4 bases at V and 9 bases at J; junction bases unmatched: 7. In DNA form, the CDR3 reads TGTGCCAGCAGCCCCCGGCTAGCGGGAAGTGAGCAGTTCTTC. Amino acid sequence: CASSPRLAGSEQFF.

The chain uses TRBV6-5 and TRBJ1-6, with TRBD1 as a possible D gene (6 bases). Trimming left V 6 bases short and J 11 bases short, with 20 bases between. This CDR3 comprises 15 residues. CDR1 is MNHEY, CDR2 SVGAGI, per germline. The CDR3 region has the DNA TGTGCCAGCAGAACTTTACAGGGATCTGCTACACCCCTCCACTTT. Its translation: CASRTLQGSATPLHF.

V usage is TRBV11-3 and J usage is TRBJ2-1; the D gene is possibly TRBD2 (7 bases). The germline V gene has CDR1 SGHNT and CDR2 YENEEA. V lost 5 bases, J lost 8 bases, and 31 bases lay in between. The CDR3 extends over 19 amino acids. The CDR3 DNA reads TGTGCCAGCAGCCTTTGGCAGGGCGGGGGCATTTCTAATGGGCATGAGCAGTTCTTC. This encodes CASSLWQGGGISNGHEQFF.

This chain links TRBV13 with TRBJ2-1; 7 nucleotides match TRBD2. Germline trimming cut 2 bases from V and 1 base from J; bases unmatched to any gene: 2. CDR1 and CDR2 from the germline V gene are PRHDT and FYEKMQ (reference sequence). The CDR3 runs to 15 residues. CDR3 amino acids: CASSLTAGSYNEQFF. The DNA for the CDR3 is TGTGCCAGCAGCTTAACAGCGGGGTCCTACAATGAGCAGTTCTTC.

The V call is TRBV6-5, the J call TRBJ1-4; the match to TRBD1 covers 8 bases. With V trimmed by 6 bases and J by 5 bases, 5 bases remained unmatched. The CDR3 loop spans 14 amino acids. CDR1 is MNHEY and CDR2 is SVGAGI in the germline V gene. CDR3 DNA: TGTGCCAGCAGGACAGGGGCTCGAAATGAAAAACTGTTTTTT. Its protein is CASRTGARNEKLFF.

The V gene is TRBV19, the J gene TRBJ2-7; a possible D gene is TRBD1 (6 bases). Deletions cut 6 bases from V and 4 bases from J, with 19 bases between. The germline gives CDR1 LNHDA, CDR2 SQIVND (reference sequence). This CDR3 is built from 15 residues. Here the CDR3 DNA reads TGTGCCAGTAGCCCGGGACAACTCCGCGGATACGAGCAGTACTTC. It yields the protein CASSPGQLRGYEQYF.

The rearrangement uses TRBV7-9 and TRBJ1-6; no clear D. Per germline, CDR1 SEHNR and CDR2 FQNEAQ (reference sequence). Trimming took 2 bases from V and 7 from J, leaving 9 bases between them. CDR3 length: 14 amino acids. DNA of the CDR3: TGTGCCAGCAGCTTACTCCAGGCAAATTCACCCCTCCACTTT. It encodes CASSLLQANSPLHF. The variable domain in full, completed from reference TRBV7-9 and TRBJ1-6, reads DTGVSQNPRHKITKRGQNVTFRCDPISEHNRLYWYRQTLGQGPEFLTYFQNEAQLEKSRLLSDRFSAERPKGSFSTLEIQRTEQGDSAMYLCASSLLQANSPLHFGNGTRLTVT.